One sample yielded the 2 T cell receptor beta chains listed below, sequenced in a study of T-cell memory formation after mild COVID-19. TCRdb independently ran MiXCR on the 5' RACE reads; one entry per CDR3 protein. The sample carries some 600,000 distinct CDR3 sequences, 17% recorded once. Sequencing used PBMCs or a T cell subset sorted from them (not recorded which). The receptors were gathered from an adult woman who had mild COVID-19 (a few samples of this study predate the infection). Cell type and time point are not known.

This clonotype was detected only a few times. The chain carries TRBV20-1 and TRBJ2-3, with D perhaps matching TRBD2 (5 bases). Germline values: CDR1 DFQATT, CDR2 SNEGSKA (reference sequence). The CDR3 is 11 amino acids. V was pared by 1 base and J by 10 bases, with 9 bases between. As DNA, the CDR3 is TGCAGTGCTAGAGCTAGCATGGCGCAGTATTTT. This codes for CSARASMAQYF.

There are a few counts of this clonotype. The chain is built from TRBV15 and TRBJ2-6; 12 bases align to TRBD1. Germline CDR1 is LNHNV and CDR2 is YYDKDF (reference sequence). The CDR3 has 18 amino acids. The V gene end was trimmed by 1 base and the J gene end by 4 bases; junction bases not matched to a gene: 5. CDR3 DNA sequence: TGTGCCACCAGCAGAGGCCGGGACAGGGGGCTGGGGGCCAACGTCCTGACTTTC. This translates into CATSRGRDRGLGANVLTF.